These 17 T cell receptor beta chains came from one sample sequenced in a study of blood T cell repertoires in COVID-19. Produced via immunoSEQ multiplex PCR; TCRdb's table is partial and in-frame only. Here the sample spans 100,000 to 150,000 clones, nearly 70% being singletons. Sequenced input: peripheral blood. These receptors came from a woman between 65 and 79 years old with acute or convalescent COVID-19.

Ten or more counts support this clone. The V call is TRBV5-1, the J call TRBJ2-2; D is perhaps TRBD2 (5 bases). Trimming took off 0 bases at V and 11 bases at J, with 8 bases between the two ends. This CDR3 has 12 residues. Per the germline V gene, CDR1 is SGHRS and CDR2 is YFSETQ. The CDR3 bases are TGCGCCAGCAGCTTGGAAGGACTTGAGCTGTTTTTT. Translating it yields CASSLEGLELFF.

V usage is TRBV11-3 and J usage is TRBJ2-1; 10 nucleotides match TRBD2. With V trimmed by 5 bases and J by 8 bases, 12 bases remained unmatched. Germline CDR1 SGHNT, CDR2 YENEEA. The CDR3 is 16 residues long. In nucleotides, the CDR3 is TGTGCCAGCAGCAGCGGGACTAGCGTCCAGCGGGATGAGCAGTTCTTC. The encoded protein is CASSSGTSVQRDEQFF.

The chain employs TRBV5-6 and TRBJ1-6, with D tentatively TRBD1 (5 bases). The CDR3 totals 15 residues. V was trimmed by 0 bases and J by 10 bases, leaving 14 bases between them. Germline loops: CDR1 SGHDT, CDR2 YYEEEE. The CDR3 protein is CASSLGLGEGSPLHF. The CDR3 DNA follows: TGTGCCAGCAGCTTGGGATTAGGGGAGGGCTCACCCCTCCACTTT. Complete variable domain (other parts from reference TRBV5-6 and TRBJ1-6): DAGVTQSPTHLIKTRGQQVTLRCSPKSGHDTVSWYQQALGQGPQFIFQYYEEEERQRGNFPDRFSGHQFPNYSSELNVNALLLGDSALYLCASSLGLGEGSPLHFGNGTRLTVT.

The genes are TRBV18 and TRBJ2-2; D remains unclear. Trimming left V 1 base short and J 0 bases short, with 9 bases between. Per the germline V gene, CDR1 is KGHSH and CDR2 is LQKENI. The CDR3 runs to 16 residues. Written as DNA, the CDR3 is TGTGCCAGCTCACCACGGCGGTTCGCGAACACCGGGGAGCTGTTTTTT. It is translated as CASSPRRFANTGELFF.

This clone came up a few times. The gene calls are TRBV6-4 and TRBJ2-1; 8 positions agree with TRBD1. The J segment lost 7 bases and the V segment lost 3 bases, leaving 2 bases of the junction unmatched. The CDR3 runs 13 residues. Per germline, CDR1 MRHNA and CDR2 SNTAGT. The CDR3 DNA sequence: TGTGCCAGCAGTGAGACAGGGGAGAATGAGCAGTTCTTC. Encoded protein: CASSETGENEQFF.

This clone has just one count. V and J are TRBV5-5 and TRBJ2-3, with D possibly TRBD2 on 5 matching bases. This CDR3 spans 14 amino acids. CDR1 is SGHKS, CDR2 YYEKEE, per germline (reference sequence). V was trimmed by 3 bases and J by 4 bases, leaving 12 bases between them. The CDR3 loop reads CASSSGLEADTQYF. As DNA, the CDR3 is TGTGCCAGCAGCTCTGGACTGGAGGCAGATACGCAGTATTTT.

The sample holds many counts of this clone. This sequence joins TRBV24-1 and TRBJ2-5; tentative D call: TRBD1 (6 bases). CDR1 is KGHDR, CDR2 SFDVKD, per germline. The CDR3 is made up of 17 amino acids. Trimming stripped 4 bases from V and 2 bases from J, with 19 bases between. The CDR3 is CATSDPNTPGVQETQYF. The CDR3 region has the DNA TGTGCCACCAGTGACCCAAATACCCCAGGGGTACAAGAGACCCAGTACTTC.

The rearrangement uses TRBV28 and TRBJ2-5, with D possibly matching TRBD2 (7 bases). The CDR3 runs 12 residues. V gave up 11 bases and J gave up 5 bases, with 15 bases separating them. Germline lookup yields CDR1 MDHEN and CDR2 SYDVKM. The CDR3 loop is CAGGGPDETQYF. CDR3 in DNA: TGTGCCGGGGGGGGGCCAGATGAGACCCAGTACTTC. The full variable domain, completed using reference TRBV28 and TRBJ2-5, is DVKVTQSSRYLVKRTGEKVFLECVQDMDHENMFWYRQDPGLGLRLIYFSYDVKMKEKGDIPEGYSVSREKKERFSLILESASTNQTSMYLCAGGGPDETQYFGPGTRLLVL.

This clone showed up just a few times. V gene TRBV5-4 combines with J gene TRBJ2-2; D is ambiguous. Germline lookup yields CDR1 SGHNT and CDR2 YYREEE (reference sequence). CDR3 size: 12 residues. V dropped 2 bases and J dropped 5 bases, with 4 bases sitting between them. The CDR3 loop reads CASSFGTGELFF. The CDR3 nucleotides are TGTGCCAGCAGCTTCGGGACCGGGGAGCTGTTTTTT.

This clone appeared once. V usage is TRBV6-4 and J usage is TRBJ2-1; the D is unclear. CDR3 length equals 15 residues. CDR1 and CDR2 (germline): MRHNA, SNTAGT. Trimming removed 6 bases at V and 4 bases at J, with 16 bases between. CDR3 in DNA: TGTGCCAGCAGCCCCACGGTATCGAGGTACAATGAGCAGTTCTTC. Protein: CASSPTVSRYNEQFF.

The J gene is TRBJ2-1, the V gene TRBV18; TRBD2 agrees at 7 bases. CDR1 and CDR2 (germline): KGHSH, LQKENI. This CDR3 spans 14 amino acids. J was trimmed by 2 bases and V by 2 bases; bases with no gene match: 0. The CDR3 loop is CASSPAGAYNEQFF. The CDR3 DNA sequence: TGTGCCAGCTCACCAGCGGGGGCCTACAATGAGCAGTTCTTC.

The chain is built from TRBV7-9 and TRBJ1-1; 10 positions agree with TRBD1. CDR1 SEHNR and CDR2 FQNEAQ come from the germline V gene (reference sequence). Trimming took 5 bases from V and 10 from J; bases not matched to a gene: 10. The CDR3 length is 14 residues. This CDR3 reads CASSPRGTGERAFF. Here the CDR3 DNA reads TGTGCCAGCAGCCCCCGCGGGACAGGGGAGCGAGCTTTCTTT.

This clone is a singleton in its sample. The chain uses TRBV6-5 and TRBJ1-2; D is unresolved. The CDR3 is 13 residues long. Germline CDR1 and CDR2: MNHEY and SVGAGI. V lost 6 bases to trimming and J lost 2 bases, with 10 bases between them. The CDR3 reads CASRAQLNYGYTF. CDR3 in DNA: TGTGCCAGCAGAGCACAACTAAACTATGGCTACACCTTC.

The rearrangement joins TRBV5-1 to TRBJ2-3; 16 bases fit TRBD2. The CDR3 spans 22 residues. CDR1 is SGHRS and CDR2 is YFSETQ in the germline V gene. Unmatched junction bases numbered 17, after V lost 4 bases and J lost 0 bases. Here the CDR3 DNA reads TGCGCCAGCAGCAACTTAGGGACTAGCGGGGGGGCCTTCCTCCATAGCACAGATACGCAGTATTTT. Its protein is CASSNLGTSGGAFLHSTDTQYF. The full variable domain, completed using reference TRBV5-1 and TRBJ2-3, is KAGVTQTPRYLIKTRGQQVTLSCSPISGHRSVSWYQQTPGQGLQFLFEYFSETQRNKGNFPGRFSGRQFSNSRSEMNVSTLELGDSALYLCASSNLGTSGGAFLHSTDTQYFGPGTRLTVL.

The chain recombines TRBV11-2 with TRBJ2-7; 10 nucleotides match TRBD1. Germline V gene lookup returns CDR1 SGHAT and CDR2 FQNNGV. V shed 3 bases, J shed 4 bases, and the junction held 3 bases outside the gene matches. This CDR3 has 14 amino acids. CDR3 residues: CASSLGTGVYEQYF. CDR3 DNA sequence: TGTGCCAGCAGCTTGGGGACAGGGGTTTACGAGCAGTACTTC.

CDR3 residues: CASSALVSGANVLTF. CDR3 sequence (DNA): TGTGCCAGCAGTGCCCTAGTCTCTGGGGCCAACGTCCTGACTTTC. The chain joins TRBV2 to TRBJ2-6; D call uncertain. Between the trimmed V and J ends, which lost 4 bases and 0 bases, there was a span of 7 bases. The CDR3 is 15 residues long. Germline CDR1 reads SNHLY; CDR2 reads FYNNEI. Together with reference TRBV2 and TRBJ2-6, the CDR3 gives the full variable domain: EPEVTQTPSHQVTQMGQEVILRCVPISNHLYFYWYRQILGQKVEFLVSFYNNEISEKSEIFDDQFSVERPDGSNFTLKIRSTKLEDSAMYFCASSALVSGANVLTFGAGSRLTVL.

This CDR3 is CAIRWGDNSPLHF. CDR3 DNA sequence: TGTGCCATCCGTTGGGGAGATAATTCACCCCTCCACTTT. The chain uses TRBV10-3 and TRBJ1-6; the D is unclear. The V end was cut by 8 bases, the J end by 5 bases, with 10 bases between. CDR3 length: 13 residues. Looked up from germline, CDR1 is ENHRY and CDR2 is SYGVKD.